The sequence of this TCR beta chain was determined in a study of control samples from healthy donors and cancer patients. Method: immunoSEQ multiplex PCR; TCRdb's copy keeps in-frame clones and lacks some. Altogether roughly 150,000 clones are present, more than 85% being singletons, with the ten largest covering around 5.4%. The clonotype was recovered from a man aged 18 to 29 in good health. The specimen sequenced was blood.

The CDR3 DNA reads as TGTGCCAGCAGCCTAAAGGACAGGTTAAACACTGAAGCTTTCTTT. It codes for CASSLKDRLNTEAFF. The chain is built from TRBV7-8 and TRBJ1-1, with 7 nucleotides matching TRBD1. Germline-derived CDR1 and CDR2 are SGHVS and FQNEAQ. The V segment lost 5 bases and the J segment 2 bases; nucleotides outside the gene matches: 8. The CDR3 is 15 amino acids.